Following are 3 T cell receptor beta chains from one sample sequenced in a study of regulatory T cells in long-lasting Graves disease (dated by TCRdb to the early 2020s). Receptor amplification or capture employed multiplex PCR. Instrument used: Illumina HiSeq 4000. CDR3 regions were amplified by Arm-PCR with iRepertoire HTBI primers to construct TCR beta libraries. The public reads were reprocessed in TCRdb via fastp at Q25 and MiXCR, keeping in-frame beta chains. Identical CDR3 protein sequences are pooled into one entry, listed with their most common genes and DNA. The sample table shows 350,000 to 500,000 distinct CDR3 sequences, and around 20% are seen once. Roughly an eighth of the sample comes from the top ten. The sample's time point label is to be understood as: persistent/refractory GD, antithyroid drugs over 5 years with positive TRAb. For both TCR sequencing and RNA sequencing, RNA was extracted from PBMCs in TRIzol.

The sample was peripheral blood mononuclear cells (PBMCs), taken when the disease was refractory, from a patient treated with antithyroid drugs. All receptors come from a female donor with Graves disease.

This clonotype showed up just a few times. The chain couples TRBV5-4 to TRBJ1-1, with TRBD1 matching 8 bases. This CDR3 contains 18 residues. V was pared by 4 bases and J by 3 bases, with 17 bases of the junction left unmatched. Germline V gene sequence: CDR1 SGHNT, CDR2 YYREEE (reference sequence). CDR3 DNA: TGTGCCAGCAGCGTAAAGACAGGGGAAATACAGTGGGACACTGAAGCTTTCTTT. Its translation is CASSVKTGEIQWDTEAFF.

The genes are TRBV19 and TRBJ1-3; D is undetermined. Germline lookup yields CDR1 LNHDA and CDR2 SQIVND (reference sequence). The V end was cut by 10 bases, the J end by 0 bases, with 19 bases between. The length of the CDR3 is 16 residues. The CDR3 is CANERETSFSGNTIYF. The CDR3 region has the DNA TGTGCCAATGAAAGGGAGACAAGCTTCTCTGGAAACACCATATATTTT.

V gene TRBV29-1 combines with J gene TRBJ2-7; D is perhaps TRBD2 (7 bases). V was trimmed by 7 bases and J by 9 bases, leaving 22 bases between them. The germline V gene has CDR1 SQVTM and CDR2 ANQGSEA. The CDR3 loop spans 13 amino acids. CDR3 amino acids: CSATKGGINGQYF. DNA of the CDR3: TGCAGCGCGACTAAGGGGGGGATCAACGGGCAGTACTTC.